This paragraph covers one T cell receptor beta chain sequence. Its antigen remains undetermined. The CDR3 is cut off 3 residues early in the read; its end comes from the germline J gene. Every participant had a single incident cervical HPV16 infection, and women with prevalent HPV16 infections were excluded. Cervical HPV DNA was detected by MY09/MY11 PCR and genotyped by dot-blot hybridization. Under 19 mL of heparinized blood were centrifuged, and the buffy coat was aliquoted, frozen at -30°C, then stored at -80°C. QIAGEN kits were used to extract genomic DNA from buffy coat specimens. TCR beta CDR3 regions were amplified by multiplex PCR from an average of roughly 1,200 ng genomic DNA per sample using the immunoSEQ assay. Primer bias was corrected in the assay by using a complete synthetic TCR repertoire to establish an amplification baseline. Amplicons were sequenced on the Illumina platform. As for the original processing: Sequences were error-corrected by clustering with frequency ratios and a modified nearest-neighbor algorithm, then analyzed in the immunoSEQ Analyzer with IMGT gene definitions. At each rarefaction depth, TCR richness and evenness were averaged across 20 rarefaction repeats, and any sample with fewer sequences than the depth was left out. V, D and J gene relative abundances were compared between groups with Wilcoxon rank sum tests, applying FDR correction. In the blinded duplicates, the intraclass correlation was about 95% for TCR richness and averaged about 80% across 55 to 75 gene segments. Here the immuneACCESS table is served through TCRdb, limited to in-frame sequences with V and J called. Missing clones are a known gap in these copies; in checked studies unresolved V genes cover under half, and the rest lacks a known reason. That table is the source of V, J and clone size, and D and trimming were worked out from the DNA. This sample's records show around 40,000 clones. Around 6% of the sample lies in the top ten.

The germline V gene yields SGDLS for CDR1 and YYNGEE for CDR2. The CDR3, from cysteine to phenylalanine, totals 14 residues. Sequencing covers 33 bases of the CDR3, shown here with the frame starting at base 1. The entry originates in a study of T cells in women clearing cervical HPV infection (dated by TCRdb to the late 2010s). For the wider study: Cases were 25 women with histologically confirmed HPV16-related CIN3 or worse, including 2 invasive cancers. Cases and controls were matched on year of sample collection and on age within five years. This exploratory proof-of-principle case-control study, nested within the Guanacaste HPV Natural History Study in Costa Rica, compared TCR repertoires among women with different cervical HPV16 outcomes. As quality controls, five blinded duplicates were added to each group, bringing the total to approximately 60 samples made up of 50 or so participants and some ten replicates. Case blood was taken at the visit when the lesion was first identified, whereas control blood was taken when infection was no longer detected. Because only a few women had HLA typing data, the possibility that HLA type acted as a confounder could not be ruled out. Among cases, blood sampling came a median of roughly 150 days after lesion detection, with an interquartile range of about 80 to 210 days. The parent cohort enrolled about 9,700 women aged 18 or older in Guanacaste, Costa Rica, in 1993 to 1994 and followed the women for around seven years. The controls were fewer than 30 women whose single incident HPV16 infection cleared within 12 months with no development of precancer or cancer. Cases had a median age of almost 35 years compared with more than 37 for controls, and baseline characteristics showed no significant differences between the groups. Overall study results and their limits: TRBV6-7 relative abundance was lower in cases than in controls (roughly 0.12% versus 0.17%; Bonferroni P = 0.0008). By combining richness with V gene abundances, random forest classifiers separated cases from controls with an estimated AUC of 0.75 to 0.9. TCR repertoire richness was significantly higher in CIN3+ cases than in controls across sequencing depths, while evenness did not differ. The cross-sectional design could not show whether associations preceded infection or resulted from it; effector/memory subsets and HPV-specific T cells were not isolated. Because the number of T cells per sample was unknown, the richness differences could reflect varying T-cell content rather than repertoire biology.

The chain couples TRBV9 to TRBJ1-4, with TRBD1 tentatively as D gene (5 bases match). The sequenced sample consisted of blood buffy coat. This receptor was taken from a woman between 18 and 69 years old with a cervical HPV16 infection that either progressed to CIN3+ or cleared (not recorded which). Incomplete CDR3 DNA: TGTGCCAGCAGCGTGGAAACTGGGGCCAACGTA. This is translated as CASSVETGANV. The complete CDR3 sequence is CASSVETGANVLFF.